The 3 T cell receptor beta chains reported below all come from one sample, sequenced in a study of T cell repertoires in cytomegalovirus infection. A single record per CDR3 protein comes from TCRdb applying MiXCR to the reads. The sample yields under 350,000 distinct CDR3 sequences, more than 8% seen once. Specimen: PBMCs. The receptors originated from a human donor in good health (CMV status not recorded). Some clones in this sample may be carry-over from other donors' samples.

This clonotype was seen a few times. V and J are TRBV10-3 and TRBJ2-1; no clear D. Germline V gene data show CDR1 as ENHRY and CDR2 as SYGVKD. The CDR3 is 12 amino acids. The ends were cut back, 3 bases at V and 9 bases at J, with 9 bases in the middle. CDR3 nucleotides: TGTGCCATCAGTGAAAGACTTCTTGAGCAGTTCTTC. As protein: CAISERLLEQFF.

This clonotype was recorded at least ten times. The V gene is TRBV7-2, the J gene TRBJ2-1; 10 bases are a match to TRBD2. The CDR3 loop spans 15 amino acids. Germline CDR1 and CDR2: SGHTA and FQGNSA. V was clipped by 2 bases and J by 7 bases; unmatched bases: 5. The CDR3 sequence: CASSLLAGEYNEQFF. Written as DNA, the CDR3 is TGTGCCAGCAGCTTACTAGCGGGAGAGTATAATGAGCAGTTCTTC.

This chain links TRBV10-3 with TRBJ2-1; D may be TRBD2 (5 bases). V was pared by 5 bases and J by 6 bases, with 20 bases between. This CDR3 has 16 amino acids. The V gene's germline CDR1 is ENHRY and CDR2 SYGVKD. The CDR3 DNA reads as TGTGCCATCAGTCCCCAACTAGACGATGGACCCAATGAGCAGTTCTTC. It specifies CAISPQLDDGPNEQFF.